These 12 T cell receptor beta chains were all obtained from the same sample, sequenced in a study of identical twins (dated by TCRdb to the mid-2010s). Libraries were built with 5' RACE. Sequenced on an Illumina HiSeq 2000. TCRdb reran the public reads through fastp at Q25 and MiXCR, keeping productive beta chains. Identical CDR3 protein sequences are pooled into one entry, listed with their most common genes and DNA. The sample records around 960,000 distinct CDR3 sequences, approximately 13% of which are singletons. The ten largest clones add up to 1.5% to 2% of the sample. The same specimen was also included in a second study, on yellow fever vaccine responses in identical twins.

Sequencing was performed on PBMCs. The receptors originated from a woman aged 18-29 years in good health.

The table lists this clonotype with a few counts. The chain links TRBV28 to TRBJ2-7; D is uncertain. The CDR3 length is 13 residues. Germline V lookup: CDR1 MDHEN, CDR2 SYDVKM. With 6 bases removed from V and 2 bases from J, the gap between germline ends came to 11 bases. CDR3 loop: CASSPPPPYEQYF. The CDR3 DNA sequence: TGTGCCAGCAGCCCCCCCCCTCCCTACGAGCAGTACTTC.

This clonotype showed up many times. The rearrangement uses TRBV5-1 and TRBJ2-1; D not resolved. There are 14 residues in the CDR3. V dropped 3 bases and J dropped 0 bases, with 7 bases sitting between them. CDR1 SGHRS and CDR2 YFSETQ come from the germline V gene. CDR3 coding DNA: TGCGCCAGCAGCTCGGCCAGCTCCTACAATGAGCAGTTCTTC. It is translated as CASSSASSYNEQFF.

The CDR3 DNA reads TGTGCCAGCAGCCAGGGGACTAGCGGGACTTACGAGCAGTACGTC. It codes for CASSQGTSGTYEQYV. The J gene is TRBJ2-7, the V gene TRBV3-1; 13 nucleotides line up with TRBD2. The CDR3 consists of 15 residues. The V and J ends lost 3 bases and 4 bases, in that order; junction bases with no gene match: 3. Germline CDR1 is LGHDT and CDR2 is YNNKEL (reference sequence).

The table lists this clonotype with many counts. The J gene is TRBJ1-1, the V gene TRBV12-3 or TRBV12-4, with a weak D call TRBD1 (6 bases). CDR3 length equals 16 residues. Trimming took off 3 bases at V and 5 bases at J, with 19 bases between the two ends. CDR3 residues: CASSFVAGEPGTEAFF. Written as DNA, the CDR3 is TGTGCCAGCAGTTTTGTCGCAGGGGAACCGGGAACTGAAGCTTTCTTT.

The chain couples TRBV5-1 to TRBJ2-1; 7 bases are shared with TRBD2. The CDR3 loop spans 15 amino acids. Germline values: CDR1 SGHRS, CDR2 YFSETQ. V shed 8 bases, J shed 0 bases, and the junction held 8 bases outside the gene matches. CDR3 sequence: CASALAVSSYNEQFF. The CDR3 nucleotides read TGCGCCAGTGCCCTAGCGGTGAGCTCCTACAATGAGCAGTTCTTC.

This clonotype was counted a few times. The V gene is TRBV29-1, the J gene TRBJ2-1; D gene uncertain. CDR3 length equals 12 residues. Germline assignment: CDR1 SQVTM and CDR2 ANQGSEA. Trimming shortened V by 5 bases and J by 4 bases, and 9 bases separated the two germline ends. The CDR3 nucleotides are TGCAGCGTTCCCCTGGGGTACAATGAGCAGTTCTTC. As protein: CSVPLGYNEQFF.

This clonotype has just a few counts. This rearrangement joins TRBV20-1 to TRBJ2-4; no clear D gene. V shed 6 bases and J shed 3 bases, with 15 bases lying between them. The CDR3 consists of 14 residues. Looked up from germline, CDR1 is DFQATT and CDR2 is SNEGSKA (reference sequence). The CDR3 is CSATDLFDKNIQYF. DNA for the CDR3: TGCAGTGCCACGGACCTATTTGACAAAAACATTCAGTACTTC.

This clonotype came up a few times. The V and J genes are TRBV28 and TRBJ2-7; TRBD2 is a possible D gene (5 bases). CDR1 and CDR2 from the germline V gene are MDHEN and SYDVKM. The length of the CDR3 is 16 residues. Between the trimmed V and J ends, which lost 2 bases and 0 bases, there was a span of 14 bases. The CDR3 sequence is CASSLQVGRGSYEQYV. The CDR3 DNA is TGTGCCAGCAGTTTACAGGTAGGGAGAGGCTCCTACGAGCAGTACGTC.

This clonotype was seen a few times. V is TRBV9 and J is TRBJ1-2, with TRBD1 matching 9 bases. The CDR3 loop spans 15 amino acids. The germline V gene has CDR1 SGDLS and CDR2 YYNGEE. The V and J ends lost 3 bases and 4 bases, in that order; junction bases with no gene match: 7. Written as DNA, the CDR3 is TGTGCCAGCAGCGACAGAACAGGGGGCATCTATGGCTACACCTTC. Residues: CASSDRTGGIYGYTF.

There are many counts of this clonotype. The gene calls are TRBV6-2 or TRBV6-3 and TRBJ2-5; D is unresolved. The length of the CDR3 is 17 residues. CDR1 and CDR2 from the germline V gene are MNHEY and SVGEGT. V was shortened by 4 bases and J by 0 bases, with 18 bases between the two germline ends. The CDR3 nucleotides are TGTGCCAGCAGTTTTACCAAACCGACGGCGTACCAAGAGACCCAGTACTTC. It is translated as CASSFTKPTAYQETQYF.

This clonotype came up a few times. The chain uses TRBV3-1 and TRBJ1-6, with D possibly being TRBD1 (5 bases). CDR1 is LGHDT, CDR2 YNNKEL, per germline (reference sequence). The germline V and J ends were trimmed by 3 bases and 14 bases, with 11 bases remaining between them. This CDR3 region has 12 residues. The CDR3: CASSQTRAALHF. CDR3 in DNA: TGTGCCAGCAGCCAGACCAGGGCGGCCCTCCACTTT.

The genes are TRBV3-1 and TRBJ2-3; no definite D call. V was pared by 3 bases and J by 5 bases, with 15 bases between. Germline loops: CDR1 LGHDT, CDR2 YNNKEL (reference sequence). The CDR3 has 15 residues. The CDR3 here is CASSQDLLMRDTQYF. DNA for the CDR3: TGTGCCAGCAGCCAGGACCTTTTGATGAGAGATACGCAGTATTTT.